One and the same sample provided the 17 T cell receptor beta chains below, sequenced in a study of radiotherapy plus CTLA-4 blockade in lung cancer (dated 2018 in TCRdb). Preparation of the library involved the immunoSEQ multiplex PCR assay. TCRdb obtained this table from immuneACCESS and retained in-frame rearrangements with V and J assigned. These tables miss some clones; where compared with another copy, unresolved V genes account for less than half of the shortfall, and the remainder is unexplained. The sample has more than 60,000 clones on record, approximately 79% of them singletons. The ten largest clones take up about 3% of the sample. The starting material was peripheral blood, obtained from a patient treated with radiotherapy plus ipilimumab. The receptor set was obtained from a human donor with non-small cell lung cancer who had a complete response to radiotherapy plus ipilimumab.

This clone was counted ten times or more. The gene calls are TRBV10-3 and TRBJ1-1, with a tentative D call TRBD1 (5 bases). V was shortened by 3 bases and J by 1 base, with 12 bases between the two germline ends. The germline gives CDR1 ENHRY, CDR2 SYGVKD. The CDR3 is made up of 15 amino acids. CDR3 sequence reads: CAISDRAAKNTEAFF. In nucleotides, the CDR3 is TGTGCCATCAGTGACAGGGCAGCAAAGAACACTGAAGCTTTCTTT.

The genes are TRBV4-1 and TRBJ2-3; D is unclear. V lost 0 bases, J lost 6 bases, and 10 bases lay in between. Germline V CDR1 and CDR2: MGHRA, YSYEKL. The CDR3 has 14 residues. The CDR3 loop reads CASSQDFPVDTQYF. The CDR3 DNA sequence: TGCGCCAGCAGCCAAGATTTCCCGGTGGATACGCAGTATTTT.

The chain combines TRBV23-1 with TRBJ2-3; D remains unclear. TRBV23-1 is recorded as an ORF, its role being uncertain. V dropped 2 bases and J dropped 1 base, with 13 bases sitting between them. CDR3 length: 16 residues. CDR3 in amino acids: CASSQTRKMGTDTQYF. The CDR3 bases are TGCGCCAGCAGTCAAACACGTAAGATGGGCACAGATACGCAGTATTTT.

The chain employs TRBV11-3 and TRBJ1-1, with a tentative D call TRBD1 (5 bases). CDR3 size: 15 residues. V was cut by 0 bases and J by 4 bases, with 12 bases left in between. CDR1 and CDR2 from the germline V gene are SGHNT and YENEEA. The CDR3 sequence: CASSLDGARATEAFF. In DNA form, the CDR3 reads TGTGCCAGCAGCTTAGATGGGGCACGGGCCACTGAAGCTTTCTTT.

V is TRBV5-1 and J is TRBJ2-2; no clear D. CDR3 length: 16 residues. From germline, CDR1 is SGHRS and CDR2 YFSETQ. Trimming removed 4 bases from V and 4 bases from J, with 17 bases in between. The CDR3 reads CASSLTLAEITGELFF. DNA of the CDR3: TGCGCCAGCAGCCTTACTCTGGCGGAGATCACCGGGGAGCTGTTTTTT.

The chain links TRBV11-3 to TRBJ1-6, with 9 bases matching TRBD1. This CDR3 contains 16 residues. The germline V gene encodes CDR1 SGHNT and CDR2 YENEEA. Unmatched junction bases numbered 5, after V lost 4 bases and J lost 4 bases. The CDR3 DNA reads TGTGCCAGCAGCTCAGGACAGGGGTTTTATAATTCACCCCTCCACTTT. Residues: CASSSGQGFYNSPLHF.

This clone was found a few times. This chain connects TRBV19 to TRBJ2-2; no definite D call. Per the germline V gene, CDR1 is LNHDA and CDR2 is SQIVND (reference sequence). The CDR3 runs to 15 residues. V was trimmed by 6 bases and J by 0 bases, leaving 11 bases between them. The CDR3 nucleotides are TGTGCCAGTAGGCCTACTTCACCGAACACCGGGGAGCTGTTTTTT. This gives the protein CASRPTSPNTGELFF.

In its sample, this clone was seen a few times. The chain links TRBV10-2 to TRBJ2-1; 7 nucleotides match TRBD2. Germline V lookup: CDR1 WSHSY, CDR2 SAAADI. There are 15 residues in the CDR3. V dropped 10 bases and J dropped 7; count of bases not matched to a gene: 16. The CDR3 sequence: CATDESGLGGNEQFF. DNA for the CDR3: TGCGCCACCGACGAGTCCGGACTAGGCGGGAATGAGCAGTTCTTC.

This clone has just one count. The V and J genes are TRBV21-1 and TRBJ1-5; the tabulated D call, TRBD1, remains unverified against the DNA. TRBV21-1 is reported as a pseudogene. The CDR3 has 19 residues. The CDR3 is CASSNSRDRTYISNQPQHF. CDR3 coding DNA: TGTGCCAGCAGCAACTCCCGGGACAGGACGTATATTAGCAATCAGCCCCAGCATTTT.

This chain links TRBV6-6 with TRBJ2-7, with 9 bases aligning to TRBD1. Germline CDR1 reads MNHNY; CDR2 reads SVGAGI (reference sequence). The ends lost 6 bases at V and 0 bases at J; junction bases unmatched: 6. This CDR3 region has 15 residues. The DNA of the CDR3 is TGTGCCAGCAGGGGGCCGGACAGGGGCTCCTACGAGCAGTACTTC. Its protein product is CASRGPDRGSYEQYF.

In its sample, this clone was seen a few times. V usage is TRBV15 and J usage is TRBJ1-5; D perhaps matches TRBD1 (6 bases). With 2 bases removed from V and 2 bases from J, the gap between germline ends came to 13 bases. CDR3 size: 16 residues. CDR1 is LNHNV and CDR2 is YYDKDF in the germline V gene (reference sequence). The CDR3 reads CATSRRTGWGNQPQHF. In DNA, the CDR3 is TGTGCCACCAGCAGAAGAACAGGGTGGGGCAATCAGCCCCAGCATTTT.

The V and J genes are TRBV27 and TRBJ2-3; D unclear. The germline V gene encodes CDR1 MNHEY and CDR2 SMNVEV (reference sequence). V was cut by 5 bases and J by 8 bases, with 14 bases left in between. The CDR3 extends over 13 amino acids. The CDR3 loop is CASSADLEATQYF. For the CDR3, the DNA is TGTGCCAGCAGTGCCGACCTAGAGGCTACGCAGTATTTT.

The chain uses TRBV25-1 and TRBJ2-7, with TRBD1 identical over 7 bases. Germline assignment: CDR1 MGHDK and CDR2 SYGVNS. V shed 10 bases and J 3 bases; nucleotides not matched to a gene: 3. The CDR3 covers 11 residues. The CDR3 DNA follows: TGTGCCACTGGACAGGTCTACGAGCAGTACTTC. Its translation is CATGQVYEQYF.

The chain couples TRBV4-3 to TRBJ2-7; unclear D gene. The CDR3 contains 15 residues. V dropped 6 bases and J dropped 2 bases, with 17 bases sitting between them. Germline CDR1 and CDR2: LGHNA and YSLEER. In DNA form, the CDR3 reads TGCGCCAGCAGTGTAGACACGGCAGTGACCTACGAGCAGTACTTC. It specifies CASSVDTAVTYEQYF.

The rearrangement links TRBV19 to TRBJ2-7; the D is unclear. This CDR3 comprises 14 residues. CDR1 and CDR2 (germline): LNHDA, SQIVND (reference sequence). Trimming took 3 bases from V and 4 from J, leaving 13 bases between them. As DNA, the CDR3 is TGTGCCAGTAGTATTGGTGCCGGGTTGTACGAGCAGTACTTC. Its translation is CASSIGAGLYEQYF.

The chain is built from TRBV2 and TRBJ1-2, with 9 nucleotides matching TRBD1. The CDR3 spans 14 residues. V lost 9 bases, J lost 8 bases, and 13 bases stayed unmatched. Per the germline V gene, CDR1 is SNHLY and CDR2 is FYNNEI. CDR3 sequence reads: CARTNRDRVEGYTF. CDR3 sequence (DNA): TGTGCCAGAACTAACCGGGACAGGGTAGAGGGCTACACCTTC.

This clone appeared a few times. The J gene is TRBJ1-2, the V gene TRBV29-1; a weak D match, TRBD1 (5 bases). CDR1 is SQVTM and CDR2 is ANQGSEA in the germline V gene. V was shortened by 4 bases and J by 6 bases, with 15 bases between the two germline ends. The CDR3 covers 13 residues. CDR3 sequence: CSVAGPHRDGYTF. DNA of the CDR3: TGCAGCGTTGCAGGGCCCCACCGGGATGGCTACACCTTC.